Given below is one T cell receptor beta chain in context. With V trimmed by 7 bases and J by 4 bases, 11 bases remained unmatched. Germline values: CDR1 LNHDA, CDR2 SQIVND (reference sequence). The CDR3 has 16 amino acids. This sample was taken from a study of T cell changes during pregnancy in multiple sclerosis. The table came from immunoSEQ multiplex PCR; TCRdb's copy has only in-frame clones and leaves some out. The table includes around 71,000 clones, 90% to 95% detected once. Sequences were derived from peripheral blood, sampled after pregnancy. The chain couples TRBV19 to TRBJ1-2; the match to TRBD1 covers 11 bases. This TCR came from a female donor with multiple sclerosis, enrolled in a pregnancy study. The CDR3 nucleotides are TGTGCCAGTAATGGACAGGGGGCGCCTGTACGCTATGGCTACACCTTC. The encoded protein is CASNGQGAPVRYGYTF.